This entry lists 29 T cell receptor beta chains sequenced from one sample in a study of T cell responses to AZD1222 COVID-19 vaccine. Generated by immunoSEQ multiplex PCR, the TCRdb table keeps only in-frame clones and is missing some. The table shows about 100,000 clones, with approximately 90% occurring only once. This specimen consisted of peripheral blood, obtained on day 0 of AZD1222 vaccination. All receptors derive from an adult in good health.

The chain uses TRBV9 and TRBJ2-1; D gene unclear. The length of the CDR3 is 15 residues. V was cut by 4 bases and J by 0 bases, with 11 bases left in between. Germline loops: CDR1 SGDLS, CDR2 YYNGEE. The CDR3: CASSPYASSYNEQFF. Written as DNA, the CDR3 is TGTGCCAGCAGCCCGTATGCTAGCTCCTACAATGAGCAGTTCTTC.

The CDR3 loop is CASSQVQGTPYEQYF. In DNA form, the CDR3 reads TGTGCCAGCAGCCAAGTGCAGGGCACACCCTACGAGCAGTACTTC. The chain carries TRBV14 and TRBJ2-7, with TRBD1 as a possible D gene (5 bases). Germline CDR1 is SGHDN and CDR2 is FVKESK. The CDR3 is made up of 15 amino acids. V was pared by 1 base and J by 2 bases, with 12 bases between.

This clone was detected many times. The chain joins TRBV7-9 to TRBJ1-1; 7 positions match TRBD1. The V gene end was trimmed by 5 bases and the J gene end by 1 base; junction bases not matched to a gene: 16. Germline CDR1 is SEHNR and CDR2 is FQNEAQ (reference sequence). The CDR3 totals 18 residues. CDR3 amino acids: CASSGRLTGNGRNTEAFF. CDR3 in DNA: TGTGCCAGCAGCGGCCGCTTGACAGGGAACGGACGGAACACTGAAGCTTTCTTT.

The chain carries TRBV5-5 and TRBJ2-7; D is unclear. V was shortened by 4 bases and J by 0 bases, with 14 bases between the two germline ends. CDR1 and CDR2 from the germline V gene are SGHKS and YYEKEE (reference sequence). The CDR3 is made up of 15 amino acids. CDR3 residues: CASSPPSTTSYEQYF. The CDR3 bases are TGTGCCAGCAGCCCACCTTCGACAACCTCCTACGAGCAGTACTTC.

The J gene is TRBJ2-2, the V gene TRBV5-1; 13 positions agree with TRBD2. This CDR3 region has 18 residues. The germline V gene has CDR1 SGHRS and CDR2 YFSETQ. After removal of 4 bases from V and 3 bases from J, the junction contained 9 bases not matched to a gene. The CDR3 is CASSPRTSGRFDTGELFF. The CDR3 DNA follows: TGCGCCAGCAGCCCGCGGACTAGCGGGAGATTCGACACCGGGGAGCTGTTTTTT. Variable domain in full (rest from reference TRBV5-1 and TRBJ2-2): KAGVTQTPRYLIKTRGQQVTLSCSPISGHRSVSWYQQTPGQGLQFLFEYFSETQRNKGNFPGRFSGRQFSNSRSEMNVSTLELGDSALYLCASSPRTSGRFDTGELFFGEGSRLTVL.

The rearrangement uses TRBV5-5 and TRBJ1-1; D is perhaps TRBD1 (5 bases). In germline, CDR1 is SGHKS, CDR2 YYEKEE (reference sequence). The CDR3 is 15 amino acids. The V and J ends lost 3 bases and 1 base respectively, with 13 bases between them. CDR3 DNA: TGTGCCAGCAGCTCCCAGACAGCGCAGAACACTGAAGCTTTCTTT. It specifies CASSSQTAQNTEAFF.

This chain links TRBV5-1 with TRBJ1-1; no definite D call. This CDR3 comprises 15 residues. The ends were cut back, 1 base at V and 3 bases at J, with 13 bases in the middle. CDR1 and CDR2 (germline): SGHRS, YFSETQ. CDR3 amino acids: CASSLSVRAYTEAFF. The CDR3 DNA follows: TGCGCCAGCAGCTTGTCGGTCAGAGCTTACACTGAAGCTTTCTTT.

The CDR3 region is CASRPANGGYTF. As DNA, the CDR3 is TGTGCCAGCAGGCCAGCAAACGGGGGCTACACCTTC. This chain joins TRBV6-5 and TRBJ1-2; D gene uncertain. V lost 6 bases, J lost 8 bases, and 13 bases lay in between. The CDR3 consists of 12 residues. The germline V gene has CDR1 MNHEY and CDR2 SVGAGI.

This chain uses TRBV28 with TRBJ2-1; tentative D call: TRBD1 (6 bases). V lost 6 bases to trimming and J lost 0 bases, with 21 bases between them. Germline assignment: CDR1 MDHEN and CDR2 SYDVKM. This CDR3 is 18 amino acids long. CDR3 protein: CASSTPRSGESSYNEQFF. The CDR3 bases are TGTGCCAGCAGCACCCCGCGATCAGGGGAAAGCTCCTACAATGAGCAGTTCTTC.

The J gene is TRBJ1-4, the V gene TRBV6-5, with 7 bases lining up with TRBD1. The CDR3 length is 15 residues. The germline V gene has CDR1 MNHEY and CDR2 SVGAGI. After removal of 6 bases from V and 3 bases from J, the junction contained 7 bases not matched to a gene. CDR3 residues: CASSRGGEPNEKLFF. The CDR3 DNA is TGTGCCAGCAGCCGAGGGGGCGAACCTAATGAAAAACTGTTTTTT.

The DNA for the CDR3 is TGTGCCAGCAGCCCCCGGGACAGGGGAAGCGTTACCACTGAAGCTTTCTTT. Protein: CASSPRDRGSVTTEAFF. This chain uses TRBV9 with TRBJ1-1; 10 bases match TRBD1. The germline gives CDR1 SGDLS, CDR2 YYNGEE. The CDR3 is made up of 17 amino acids. V gave up 4 bases and J gave up 4 bases; unmatched junction bases: 13.

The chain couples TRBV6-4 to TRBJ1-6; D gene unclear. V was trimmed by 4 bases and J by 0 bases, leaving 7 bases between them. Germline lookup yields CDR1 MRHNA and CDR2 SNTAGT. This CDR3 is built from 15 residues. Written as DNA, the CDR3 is TGTGCCAGCAGTGGATCGAGCTCCTATAATTCACCCCTCCACTTT. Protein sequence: CASSGSSSYNSPLHF.

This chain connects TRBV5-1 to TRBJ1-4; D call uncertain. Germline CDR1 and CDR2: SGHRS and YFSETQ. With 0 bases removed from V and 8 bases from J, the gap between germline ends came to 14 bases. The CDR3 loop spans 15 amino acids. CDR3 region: CASSLDRARREKLFF. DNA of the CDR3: TGCGCCAGCAGCTTGGACCGGGCGAGGCGGGAAAAACTGTTTTTT.

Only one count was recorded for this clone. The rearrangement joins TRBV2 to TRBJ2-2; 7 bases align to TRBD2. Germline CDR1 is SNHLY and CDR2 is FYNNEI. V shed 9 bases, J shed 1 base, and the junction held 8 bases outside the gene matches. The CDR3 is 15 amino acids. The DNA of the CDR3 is TGTGCCAGTACGAAAGCGGGGAGGAACACCGGGGAGCTGTTTTTT. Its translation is CASTKAGRNTGELFF.

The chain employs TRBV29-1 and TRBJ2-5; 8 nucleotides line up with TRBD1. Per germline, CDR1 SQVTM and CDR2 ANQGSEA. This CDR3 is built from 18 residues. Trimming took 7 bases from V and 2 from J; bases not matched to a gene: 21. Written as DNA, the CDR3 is TGCAGCGCTCCTCTCAGGGGGCTAACTACTCCTTCGCAAGAGACCCAGTACTTC. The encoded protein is CSAPLRGLTTPSQETQYF.

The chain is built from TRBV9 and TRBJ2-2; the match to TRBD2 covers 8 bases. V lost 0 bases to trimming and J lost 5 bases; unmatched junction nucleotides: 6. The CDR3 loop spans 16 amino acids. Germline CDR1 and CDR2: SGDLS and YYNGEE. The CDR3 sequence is CASSVGAGVFTGELFF. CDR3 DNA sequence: TGTGCCAGCAGCGTAGGAGCGGGAGTCTTTACCGGGGAGCTGTTTTTT. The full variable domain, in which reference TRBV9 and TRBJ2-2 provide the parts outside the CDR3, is DSGVTQTPKHLITATGQRVTLRCSPRSGDLSVYWYQQSLDQGLQFLIQYYNGEERAKGNILERFSAQQFPDLHSELNLSSLELGDSALYFCASSVGAGVFTGELFFGEGSRLTVL.

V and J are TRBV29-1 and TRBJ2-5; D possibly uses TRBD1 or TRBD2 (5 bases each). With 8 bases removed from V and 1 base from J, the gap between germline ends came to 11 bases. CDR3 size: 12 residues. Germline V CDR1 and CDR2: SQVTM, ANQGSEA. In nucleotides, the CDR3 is TGCAGCATACGGGACGGCCAAGAGACCCAGTACTTC. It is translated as CSIRDGQETQYF.

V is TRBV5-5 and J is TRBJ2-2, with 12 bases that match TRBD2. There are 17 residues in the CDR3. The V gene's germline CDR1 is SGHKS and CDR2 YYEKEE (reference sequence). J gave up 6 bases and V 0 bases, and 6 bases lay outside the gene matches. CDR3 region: CASSLGLAGVSAGELFF. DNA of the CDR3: TGTGCCAGCAGCTTGGGACTAGCGGGAGTAAGTGCCGGGGAGCTGTTTTTT.

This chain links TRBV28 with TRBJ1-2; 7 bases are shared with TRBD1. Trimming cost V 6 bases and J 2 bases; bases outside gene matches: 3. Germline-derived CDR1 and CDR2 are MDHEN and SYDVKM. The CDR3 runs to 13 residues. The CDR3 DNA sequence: TGTGCCAGCAGCGCGACAGGGAACTATGGCTACACCTTC. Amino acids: CASSATGNYGYTF.

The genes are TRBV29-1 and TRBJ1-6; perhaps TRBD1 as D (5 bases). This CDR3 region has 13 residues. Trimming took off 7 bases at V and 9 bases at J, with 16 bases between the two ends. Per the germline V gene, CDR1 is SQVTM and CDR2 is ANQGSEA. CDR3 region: CSAMTAVGSPLHF. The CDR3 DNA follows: TGCAGCGCGATGACAGCCGTGGGTTCACCCCTCCACTTT.

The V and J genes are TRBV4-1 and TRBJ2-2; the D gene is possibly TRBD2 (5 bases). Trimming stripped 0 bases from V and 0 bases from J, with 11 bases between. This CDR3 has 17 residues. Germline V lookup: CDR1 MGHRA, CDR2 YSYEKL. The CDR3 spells CASSQDEGAANTGELFF. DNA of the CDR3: TGCGCCAGCAGCCAAGACGAGGGAGCCGCGAACACCGGGGAGCTGTTTTTT.

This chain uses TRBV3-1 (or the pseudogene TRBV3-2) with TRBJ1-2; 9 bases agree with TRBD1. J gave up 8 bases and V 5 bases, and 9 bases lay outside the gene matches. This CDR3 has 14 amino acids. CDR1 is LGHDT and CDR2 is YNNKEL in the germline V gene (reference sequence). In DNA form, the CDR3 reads TGTGCCAGCAGCGAAGGACAGGGGATAATAGGCTACACCTTC. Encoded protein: CASSEGQGIIGYTF.

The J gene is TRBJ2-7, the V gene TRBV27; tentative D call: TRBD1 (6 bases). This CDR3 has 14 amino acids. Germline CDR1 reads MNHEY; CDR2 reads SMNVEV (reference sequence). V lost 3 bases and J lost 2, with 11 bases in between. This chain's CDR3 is CASSFSGTTYEQYF. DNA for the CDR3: TGTGCCAGCAGTTTTTCCGGGACAACCTACGAGCAGTACTTC.

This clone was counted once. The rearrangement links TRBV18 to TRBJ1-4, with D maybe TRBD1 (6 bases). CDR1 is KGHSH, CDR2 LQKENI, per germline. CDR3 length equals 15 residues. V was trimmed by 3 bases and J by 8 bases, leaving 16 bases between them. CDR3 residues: CASSPSGGALEKLFF. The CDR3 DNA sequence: TGTGCCAGCTCACCTTCCGGGGGGGCATTGGAAAAACTGTTTTTT.

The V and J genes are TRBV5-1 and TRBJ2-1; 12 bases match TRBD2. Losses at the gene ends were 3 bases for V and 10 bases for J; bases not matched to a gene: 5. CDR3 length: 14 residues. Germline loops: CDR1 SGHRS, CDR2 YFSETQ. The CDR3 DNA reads TGCGCCAGCAGCTCGACTAGCGGGAGCATAGAGCAGTTCTTC. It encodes CASSSTSGSIEQFF.

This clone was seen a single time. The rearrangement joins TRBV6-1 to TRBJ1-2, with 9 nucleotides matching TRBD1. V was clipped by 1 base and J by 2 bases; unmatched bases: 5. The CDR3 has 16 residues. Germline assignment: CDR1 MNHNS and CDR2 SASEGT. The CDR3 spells CASSEVRQGVNYGYTF. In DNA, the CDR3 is TGTGCCAGCAGTGAAGTCAGACAGGGGGTGAACTATGGCTACACCTTC.

The CDR3: CASSEEAGETDTQYF. The CDR3 coding sequence is TGTGCCAGCAGTGAAGAGGCAGGAGAGACAGATACGCAGTATTTT. The chain links TRBV2 to TRBJ2-3; D is ambiguous. Looked up from germline, CDR1 is SNHLY and CDR2 is FYNNEI. Trimming took off 1 base at V and 3 bases at J, with 11 bases between the two ends. The CDR3 loop spans 15 amino acids. Full variable domain (outside the CDR3, taken from reference TRBV2 and TRBJ2-3): EPEVTQTPSHQVTQMGQEVILRCVPISNHLYFYWYRQILGQKVEFLVSFYNNEISEKSEIFDDQFSVERPDGSNFTLKIRSTKLEDSAMYFCASSEEAGETDTQYFGPGTRLTVL.

The CDR3 protein is CASSQDHGASGNTIYF. CDR3 DNA: TGCGCCAGCAGCCAAGATCACGGGGCATCTGGAAACACCATATATTTT. The rearrangement joins TRBV4-3 to TRBJ1-3; possible D gene TRBD1, 5 bases. Trimming removed 0 bases from V and 1 base from J, with 10 bases in between. The CDR3 spans 16 residues. Germline V lookup: CDR1 LGHNA, CDR2 YSLEER.

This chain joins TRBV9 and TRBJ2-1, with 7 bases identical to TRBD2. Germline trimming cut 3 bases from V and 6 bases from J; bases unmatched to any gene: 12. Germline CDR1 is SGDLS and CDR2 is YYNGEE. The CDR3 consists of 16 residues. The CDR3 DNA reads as TGTGCCAGCAGCGGGTGGGCGGGAGCTTGGCCCAATGAGCAGTTCTTC. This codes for CASSGWAGAWPNEQFF.